Below, one TCR beta chain is given with its context. Its antigen is still unknown. Two nested PCRs, run for roughly 17 and 9 cycles, were applied to TCRalpha and TCRbeta cDNA. TCRdb re-analyzed the 5' RACE reads; it lists each CDR3 protein once, without DNA. The listing records approximately 150,000 distinct CDR3 sequences. Looked up from germline, CDR1 is SGDLS and CDR2 is YYNGEE. This CDR3 is 17 amino acids long. The data are from a study of monozygotic twins with inflammatory bowel disease. Researchers collected over 2 ml of blood per donor. Study outcomes and limitations: There were differing immunosuppressive treatments, which may have added variability to patient repertoires. By inverse Simpson index, TCRbeta diversity was lower in IBD patients than in healthy co-twins.

This chain links TRBV9 with TRBJ1-3. This receptor was obtained from a human donor with ulcerative colitis or Crohn's disease, or a healthy co-twin of an affected twin (not recorded which). Specimen: blood. The CDR3 protein is CASSVAQNSLSGNTIYF.